This T cell receptor beta chain was retrieved from a study of beta chain features in type 1 diabetes. In its sample, this clone was seen a few times. Antigen specificity is unknown. One heparinised blood draw, averaging approximately 120 mL, came from each donor. Every bit of the isolated RNA underwent reverse transcription, so sequencing read expressed TCRB transcripts. Mean read depth for naive, central memory and regulatory T cell samples was roughly 4 million reads. Generated by immunoSEQ multiplex PCR, the TCRdb table keeps only in-frame clones and is missing some. The sample carries hundreds of thousands of clones, 15% to 19% recorded once. The CDR3 totals 15 residues. Trimming removed 5 bases from V and 5 bases from J; junction bases left unmatched: 10. Looked up from germline, CDR1 is SGHTA and CDR2 is FQGTGA. Overall study findings and caveats: Patients with type 1 diabetes carried fewer insertions and had more deletions at their VDJ junctions. Relative to healthy donors, patients appeared to have naive, central memory and Treg TCRB repertoires that were more similar.

The sequencing sample was made of naive CD4+ T cells from blood. The TCR originated in a man aged 18-30 years in good health. The chain recombines TRBV7-3 with TRBJ1-1; 8 positions agree with TRBD1. CDR3 protein: CASSPQGQGRTEAFF. The CDR3 DNA is TGTGCCAGCAGCCCACAAGGACAGGGTAGGACTGAAGCTTTCTTT.